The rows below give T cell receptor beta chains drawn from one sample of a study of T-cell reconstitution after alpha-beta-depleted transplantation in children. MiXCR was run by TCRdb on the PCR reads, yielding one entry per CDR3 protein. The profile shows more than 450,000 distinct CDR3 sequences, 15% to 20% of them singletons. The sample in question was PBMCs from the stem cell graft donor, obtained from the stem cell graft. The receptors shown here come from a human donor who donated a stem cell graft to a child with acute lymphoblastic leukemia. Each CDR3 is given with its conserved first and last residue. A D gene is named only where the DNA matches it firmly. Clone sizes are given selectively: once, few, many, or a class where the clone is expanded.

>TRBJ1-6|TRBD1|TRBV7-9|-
CASSSDRENSPLHF
TGTGCCAGCAGCTCCGACAGGGAGAATTCACCCCTCCACTTT
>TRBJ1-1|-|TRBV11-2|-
CASSLGLQRNTEAFF
TGTGCCAGCAGCTTAGGGCTACAGAGGAACACTGAAGCTTTCTTT
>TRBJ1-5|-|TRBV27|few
CASSRGWGEQPQHF
TGTGCCAGCAGCCGAGGGTGGGGGGAACAGCCCCAGCATTTT
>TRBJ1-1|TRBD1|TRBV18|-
CASSPDRARTFF
TGTGCCAGCTCACCAGACAGGGCGAGAACTTTCTTT
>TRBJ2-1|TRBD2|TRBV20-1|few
CSARVLAGEAYEQFF
TGCAGTGCTCGGGTTTTAGCGGGAGAAGCCTATGAGCAGTTCTTC
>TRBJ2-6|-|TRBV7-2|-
CASSSRQSGANVLTF
TGTGCCAGCAGCTCCCGACAGTCTGGGGCCAACGTCCTGACTTTC
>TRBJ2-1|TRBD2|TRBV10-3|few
CAISGPGLADNEQFF
TGTGCCATCAGTGGACCGGGACTAGCGGACAATGAGCAGTTCTTC
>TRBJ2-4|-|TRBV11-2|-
CASSLGGAAQNSQYF
TGTGCCAGCAGCTTAGGAGGGGCGGCCCAAAACAGTCAGTACTTC
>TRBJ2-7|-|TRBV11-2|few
CASSLGNMEQYF
TGTGCCAGCAGCTTAGGGAACATGGAGCAGTACTTC
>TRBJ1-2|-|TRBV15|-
CATSRGGGGLTYGYTF
TGTGCCACCAGCAGGGGGGGCGGGGGCTTGACTTATGGCTACACCTTC
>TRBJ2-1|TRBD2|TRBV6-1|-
CASRARLAAYNEQFF
TGTGCCAGCAGGGCCCGACTAGCGGCCTACAATGAGCAGTTCTTC
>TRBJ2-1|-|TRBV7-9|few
CASSSLGGNEQFF
TGTGCCAGCAGCTCATTGGGAGGCAATGAGCAGTTCTTC
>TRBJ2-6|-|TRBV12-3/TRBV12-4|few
CASSSFPRVGANVLTF
TGTGCCAGCAGTTCTTTTCCCCGTGTCGGGGCCAACGTCCTGACTTTC
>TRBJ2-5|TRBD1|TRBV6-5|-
CASSCHRGFQETQYF
TGTGCCAGCAGTTGCCACAGGGGGTTCCAAGAGACCCAGTACTTC
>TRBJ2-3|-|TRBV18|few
CASSPPAVTDTQYF
TGTGCCAGCTCACCACCGGCCGTTACAGATACGCAGTATTTT
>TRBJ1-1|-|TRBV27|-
CASWGNTEAFF
TGTGCCTCCTGGGGGAACACTGAAGCTTTCTTT
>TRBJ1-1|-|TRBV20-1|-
CSARDRGAVMNTEAFF
TGCAGTGCTAGAGATCGGGGAGCCGTTATGAACACTGAAGCTTTCTTT
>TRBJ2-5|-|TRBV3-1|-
CASSHAGLHIKTQYF
TGTGCCAGCAGCCACGCGGGACTGCACATAAAGACCCAGTACTTC
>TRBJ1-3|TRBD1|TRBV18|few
CASSPGTASGNTIYF
TGTGCCAGCTCGCCCGGGACAGCCTCTGGAAACACCATATATTTT
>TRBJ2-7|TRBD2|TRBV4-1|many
CASSQTSGSSHEQYF
TGCGCCAGCAGCCAGACTAGCGGGAGTTCCCACGAGCAGTACTTC
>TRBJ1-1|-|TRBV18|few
CASSPNSQYSPSTEAFF
TGTGCCAGCTCACCAAATTCCCAGTATTCGCCCTCCACTGAAGCTTTCTTT
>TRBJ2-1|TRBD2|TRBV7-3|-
CASSSPTSVPYNEQFF
TGTGCCAGCAGCTCGCCGACTAGCGTTCCCTACAATGAGCAGTTCTTC
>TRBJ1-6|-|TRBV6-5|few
CASSYLQGGSPLHF
TGTGCCAGCAGTTACCTACAGGGTGGTTCACCCCTCCACTTT
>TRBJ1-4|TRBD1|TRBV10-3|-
CAISSSGQGTNEKLFF
TGTGCCATCAGTTCCTCGGGACAGGGAACTAATGAAAAACTGTTTTTT
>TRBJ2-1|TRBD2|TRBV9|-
CASSMGLAGAEMGDEQFF
TGTGCCAGCAGCATGGGACTAGCGGGAGCCGAGATGGGAGATGAGCAGTTCTTC
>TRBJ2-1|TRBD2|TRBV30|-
CAWGSGSGEGNEQFF
TGTGCCTGGGGTTCGGGTAGCGGGGAGGGCAATGAGCAGTTCTTC
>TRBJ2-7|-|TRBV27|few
CASSLGHFNEQYF
TGTGCCAGCAGTTTAGGACATTTCAACGAGCAGTACTTC
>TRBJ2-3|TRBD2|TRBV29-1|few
CSVLAGMSSTDTQYF
TGCAGCGTTCTAGCGGGGATGTCTAGCACAGATACGCAGTATTTT
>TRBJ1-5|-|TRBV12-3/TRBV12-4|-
CASSTNSNQPQHF
TGTGCCAGCAGCACCAATAGCAATCAGCCCCAGCATTTT
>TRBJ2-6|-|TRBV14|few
CASSQQGYISGANVLTF
TGTGCCAGCAGCCAACAGGGGTATATTTCTGGGGCCAACGTCCTGACTTTC
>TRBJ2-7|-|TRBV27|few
CASSPGRGYEQYF
TGTGCCAGCAGTCCCGGACGGGGCTACGAGCAGTACTTC
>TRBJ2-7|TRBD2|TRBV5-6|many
CASSPGTSGLYEQYF
TGCGCCAGCAGCCCGGGGACTAGCGGGCTCTACGAGCAGTACTTC
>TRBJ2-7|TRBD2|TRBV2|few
CASSTPIQLAGVSYEQYF
TGTGCCAGCAGTACCCCTATCCAACTAGCGGGAGTGTCCTACGAGCAGTACTTC
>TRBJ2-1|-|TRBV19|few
CASSITGYNEQFF
TGTGCCAGTAGTATTACAGGGTACAATGAGCAGTTCTTC
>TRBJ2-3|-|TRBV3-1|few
CASSLQSADTQYF
TGTGCCAGCAGCCTACAGAGTGCAGATACGCAGTATTTT
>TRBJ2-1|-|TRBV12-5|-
CASGLAEGNEQFF
TGTGCTAGTGGTTTGGCCGAGGGCAATGAGCAGTTCTTC
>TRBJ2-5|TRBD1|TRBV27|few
CASSAGTGGWETQYF
TGTGCCAGCAGTGCTGGGACAGGGGGTTGGGAGACCCAGTACTTC
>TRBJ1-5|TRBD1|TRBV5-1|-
CASSRTGGENQPQHF
TGCGCCAGCAGTCGGACAGGGGGCGAAAATCAGCCCCAGCATTTT
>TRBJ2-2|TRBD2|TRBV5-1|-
CASSLNSGPGELFF
TGCGCCAGCAGCTTGAATAGCGGGCCCGGGGAGCTGTTTTTT
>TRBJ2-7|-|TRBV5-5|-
CASSSDSFESVYEQYF
TGTGCCAGCAGCTCTGACAGTTTTGAGAGTGTCTACGAGCAGTACTTC
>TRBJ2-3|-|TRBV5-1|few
CASTPSRQGTDTQYF
TGCGCCAGCACCCCATCCCGGCAGGGCACCGATACGCAGTATTTT
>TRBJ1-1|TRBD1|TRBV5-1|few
CASSPHTGEGTEAFF
TGCGCCAGCAGCCCTCACACAGGGGAGGGCACTGAAGCTTTCTTT
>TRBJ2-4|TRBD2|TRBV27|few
CASTKSGSEAKNIQYF
TGTGCCAGCACCAAAAGCGGGAGCGAGGCCAAAAACATTCAGTACTTC
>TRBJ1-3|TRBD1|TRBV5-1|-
CASSGGQLDSGNTIYF
TGCGCCAGCAGCGGGGGACAGCTTGACTCTGGAAACACCATATATTTT
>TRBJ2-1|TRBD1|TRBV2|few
CASSVDRVGHNEQFF
TGTGCCAGCAGTGTGGACAGGGTCGGTCACAATGAGCAGTTCTTC
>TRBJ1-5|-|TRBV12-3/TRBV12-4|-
CASSYLGLAGNQPQHF
TGTGCCAGCAGTTACTTAGGGTTGGCGGGCAATCAGCCCCAGCATTTT
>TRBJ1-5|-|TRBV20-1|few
CSARDPATPNQPQHF
TGCAGTGCTAGAGATCCGGCCACCCCCAATCAGCCCCAGCATTTT
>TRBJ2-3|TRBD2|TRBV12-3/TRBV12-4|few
CASSNRLAGITDTQYF
TGTGCCAGCAGCAACCGACTAGCGGGGATCACAGATACGCAGTATTTT